This TCR beta chain originates from a study of blood T cell repertoires in COVID-19. Between the trimmed V and J ends, which lost 3 bases and 10 bases, there was a span of 14 bases. This CDR3 has 13 residues. The table came from immunoSEQ multiplex PCR; TCRdb's copy has only in-frame clones and leaves some out. The sample has approximately 150,000 clones, roughly 86% seen once. This clone was observed a single time. This chain links TRBV12-3 or TRBV12-4 with TRBJ2-3; D is perhaps TRBD2 (6 bases). The sample comprised peripheral blood. The clonotype comes from a human donor with acute or convalescent COVID-19. The donor label of this sample is uncertain. CDR3 region: CASSFLTSRAQYF. Here the CDR3 DNA reads TGTGCCAGCAGTTTTCTGACTAGTAGAGCGCAGTATTTT.